This record looks at one TCR beta chain sequence and its context. This sample is drawn from a study of T cell changes during pregnancy in multiple sclerosis. Using immunoSEQ multiplex PCR, the repertoire was profiled, and TCRdb retains in-frame clones only, with some absent. In the table there are under 55,000 clones, over 80% of which are singletons. The CDR3 contains 11 residues. With V trimmed by 6 bases and J by 7 bases, 0 bases remained unmatched. CDR1 is MNHEY, CDR2 SMNVEV, per germline (reference sequence). The chain has TRBV27 and TRBJ2-1, with 7 bases identical to TRBD2. Sequenced here: CD8+ T cells from peripheral blood mononuclear cells, sampled after pregnancy. This clonotype was sampled from a female donor with multiple sclerosis, enrolled in a pregnancy study. The DNA for the CDR3 is TGTGCCAGCAGGCGGGGGAATGAGCAGTTCTTC. It is translated as CASRRGNEQFF.